This T cell receptor beta chain was sequenced during a study of CD8+ T cells in alopecia areata. Broader study findings: Scalp samples also contribute reads from the resident alphabeta T cells found in normal skin. With patients, TCR sharing proved less clear than in mice, a difference possibly related to HLA. Compared with normal scalp, lesional scalp had higher clonality and more expanded CD8+ clones.

Reverse transcription of extracted RNA yielded cDNA, which provided the sequencing template. Only in-frame clones appear in the TCRdb table, and some are missing; sequencing was by immunoSEQ multiplex PCR. The sample records approximately 150,000 clones, around 55% being singletons. Starting from PBMCs, sorting isolated CD4+ and CD8+ T cells. The CDR3 consists of 17 residues. Germline loops: CDR1 SEHNR, CDR2 FQNEAQ (reference sequence). V was pared by 1 base and J by 8 bases, with 21 bases between. Concerning this clone: The antigen remains undetermined.

The sample was CD4+ T cells sorted from blood. This rearrangement joins TRBV7-9 to TRBJ1-5, with a tentative D call TRBD1 (5 bases). The receptor was derived from a human donor in good health. The CDR3 coding sequence is TGTGCCAGCAGCTTAGTAGGGAGGCAGGGCTTTCGGGAGCCCCAGCATTTT. Protein product: CASSLVGRQGFREPQHF. Filled out from reference TRBV7-9 and TRBJ1-5, the complete variable domain reads DTGVSQNPRHKITKRGQNVTFRCDPISEHNRLYWYRQTLGQGPEFLTYFQNEAQLEKSRLLSDRFSAERPKGSFSTLEIQRTEQGDSAMYLCASSLVGRQGFREPQHFGDGTRLSIL.